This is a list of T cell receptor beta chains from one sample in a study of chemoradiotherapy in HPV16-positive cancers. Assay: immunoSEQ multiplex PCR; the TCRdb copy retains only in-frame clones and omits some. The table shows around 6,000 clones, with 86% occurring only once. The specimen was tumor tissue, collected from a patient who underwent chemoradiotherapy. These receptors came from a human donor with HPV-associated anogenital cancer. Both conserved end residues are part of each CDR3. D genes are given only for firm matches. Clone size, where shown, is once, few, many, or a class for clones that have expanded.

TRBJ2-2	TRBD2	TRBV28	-	TGTGCCAGCAGTTTTGCGCGGGAGGCCGGGGAGCTGTTTTTT	CASSFAREAGELFF
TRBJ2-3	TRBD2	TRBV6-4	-	TGTGCCAGCAGCCTAGCGGGAGGGTTCACAGATACGCAGTATTTT	CASSLAGGFTDTQYF
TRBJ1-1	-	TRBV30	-	TGTGCCTTACAGGGCCTGAACACTGAAGCTTTCTTT	CALQGLNTEAFF
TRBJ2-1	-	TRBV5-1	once	TGCGCCAGCAGCTTGGTAGGTCAGAGCTCCTACAATGAGCAGTTCTTC	CASSLVGQSSYNEQFF
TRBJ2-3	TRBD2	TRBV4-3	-	TGCGCCAGCAGCCAAGAGGGCGGCGGGAGTGCAGATACGCAGTATTTT	CASSQEGGGSADTQYF
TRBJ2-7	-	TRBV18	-	TGTGCCAGCTCACGCTTAACTAGCTGGCCGCCCTACGAGCAGTACTTC	CASSRLTSWPPYEQYF
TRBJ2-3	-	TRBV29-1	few	TGCAGCGTTCCGACTAGAGGGATCGCAGATACGCAGTATTTT	CSVPTRGIADTQYF
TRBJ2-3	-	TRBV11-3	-	TGTGCCAGCAGCTTAGCGGCAGGCGGAAAAGGAATCCCCTACACAGATACGCAGTATTTT	CASSLAAGGKGIPYTDTQYF
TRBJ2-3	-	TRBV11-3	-	TGTGCCAGCAGCCCGGGACCCAAAGATACGCAGTATTTT	CASSPGPKDTQYF
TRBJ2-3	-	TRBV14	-	TGTGCCAGCAGCCAAGGTCCAGGGCAGTATTTT	CASSQGPGQYF
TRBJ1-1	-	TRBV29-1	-	TGCAGCGTTGAGGGTCGGGGTGGCACTGAAGCTTTCTTT	CSVEGRGGTEAFF
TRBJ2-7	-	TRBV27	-	TGTGCCAGCAGTTTAATCGGGGGAGATTACGAGCAGTACTTC	CASSLIGGDYEQYF
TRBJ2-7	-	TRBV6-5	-	TGTGCCAGCAGTCCCACCCCGGGGGTGAGAGAGCAGTACTTC	CASSPTPGVREQYF
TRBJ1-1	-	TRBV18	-	TGTGCCAGCTCACCAGGGACAACCTTAGGTACTGAAGCTTTCTTT	CASSPGTTLGTEAFF
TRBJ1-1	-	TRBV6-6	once	TGTGCCAGCAGTCTCCGTTCATATAACACTGAAGCTTTCTTT	CASSLRSYNTEAFF
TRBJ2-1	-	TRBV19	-	TGTGCCAGTAGTATTAATGAGGGTTCGGAGCAGTTCTTC	CASSINEGSEQFF
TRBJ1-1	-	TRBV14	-	TGTGCCAGCAGCCTAGCTCAGGGGTTCAACACTGAAGCTTTCTTT	CASSLAQGFNTEAFF
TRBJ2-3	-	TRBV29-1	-	TGCAGCGTTGAAGGGGAGACATCCACAGATACGCAGTATTTT	CSVEGETSTDTQYF
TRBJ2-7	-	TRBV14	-	TGTGCCAGCAGCCAATCGGTTTTAGCAGCGGGCGAATCCTACGAGCAGTACTTC	CASSQSVLAAGESYEQYF
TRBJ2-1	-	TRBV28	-	TGTGCCAGCAGTTTATGGCGGGATCGCAATGAGCAGTTCTTC	CASSLWRDRNEQFF
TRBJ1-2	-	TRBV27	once	TGTGCCAGCAGTCCAAAAGGAGGGACACGGGGCTACACCTTC	CASSPKGGTRGYTF
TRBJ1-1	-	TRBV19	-	TGTGCCAGTACGATCGGACTGACGAACACTGAAGCTTTCTTT	CASTIGLTNTEAFF
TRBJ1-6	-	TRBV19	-	TGTGCCAGTAGGCAATCAACCCGCTCCTATAATTCACCCCTCCACTTT	CASRQSTRSYNSPLHF
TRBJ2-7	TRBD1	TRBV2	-	TGTGCCAGCAGAAAACCTTCCGGGACAGGGACCTACGAGCAGTACTTC	CASRKPSGTGTYEQYF
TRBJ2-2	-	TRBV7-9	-	TGTGCCAGCAGCTTAGCGGCGGGGTCCGGGGAGCTGTTTTTT	CASSLAAGSGELFF
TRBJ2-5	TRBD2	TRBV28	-	TGTGCCAGCAGTTCGGGGGGGGTTAGGGTGGAGACCCAGTACTTC	CASSSGGVRVETQYF
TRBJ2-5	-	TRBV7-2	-	TGTGCCAGTCGTAAAGGGCAAGAGACCCAGTACTTC	CASRKGQETQYF
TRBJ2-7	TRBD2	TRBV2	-	TGTGCCAGCTGTACGGGACTAGCGGAGACCTACGAGCAGTACTTC	CASCTGLAETYEQYF
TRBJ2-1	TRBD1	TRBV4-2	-	TGTGCCAGCAGCCCTCAGACGGGGACAGGGTGGAATGAGCAGTTCTTC	CASSPQTGTGWNEQFF
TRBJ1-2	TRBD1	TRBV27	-	TGTGCCAGCAGTTCCACGACAGGGAGGTACTATGGCTACACCTTC	CASSSTTGRYYGYTF
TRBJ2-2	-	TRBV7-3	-	TGTGCCAGCAGCTTAAGTCGCGCGTGGGGAACCGGGGAGCTGTTTTTT	CASSLSRAWGTGELFF
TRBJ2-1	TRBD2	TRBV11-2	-	TGTGCCAGCAGCTTAGCCTCATTTGGGGGGGTCGTGAATGAGCAGTTCTTC	CASSLASFGGVVNEQFF
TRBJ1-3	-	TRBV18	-	TGTGCCAGCTCACCAGGCCGACTCTACGGAAACACCATATATTTT	CASSPGRLYGNTIYF
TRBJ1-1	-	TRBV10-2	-	TGCGCCAGCAGTTCCCTGGGCCTAGGGGGGCCCACTGAAGCTTTCTTT	CASSSLGLGGPTEAFF
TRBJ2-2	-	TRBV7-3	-	TGTGCCAGCAGATGGGGAGGGAACACCGGGGAGCTGTTTTTT	CASRWGGNTGELFF
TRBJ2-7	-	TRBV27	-	TGTGCCAGCAGTTTATCTCAGGGTAACGAGCAGTACTTC	CASSLSQGNEQYF
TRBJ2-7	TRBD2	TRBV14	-	TGTGCCAGCAGCTTCCAAGCGGGAGTCTTATACGAGCAGTACTTC	CASSFQAGVLYEQYF
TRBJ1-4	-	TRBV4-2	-	TGTGCCAGCAGCCAAGTCGGCTCAACTAATGAAAAACTGTTTTTT	CASSQVGSTNEKLFF
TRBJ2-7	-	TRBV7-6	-	TGTGCCAGCAGCCTGGACAGAAACTACGAGCAGTACTTC	CASSLDRNYEQYF
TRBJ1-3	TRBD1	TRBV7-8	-	TGTGCCAGCAGCTCAACAGGGGAGCCTGGAAACACCATATATTTT	CASSSTGEPGNTIYF
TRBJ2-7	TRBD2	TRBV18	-	TGTGCCAGCTCACCGACTAGCGGCACCTCCTACGAGCAGTACTTC	CASSPTSGTSYEQYF
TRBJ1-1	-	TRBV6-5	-	TGTGCCAGCACCAGCAGGATGGGGGTTGAAGCTTTCTTT	CASTSRMGVEAFF
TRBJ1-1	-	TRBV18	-	TGTGCCAGCTCACCACCCTACGGGGGCCTGAACACTGAAGCTTTCTTT	CASSPPYGGLNTEAFF
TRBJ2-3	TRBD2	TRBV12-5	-	TGTGCTAGTGGAAGCGGGGGGACAGATACGCAGTATTTT	CASGSGGTDTQYF
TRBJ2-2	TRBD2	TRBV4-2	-	TGTGCCAGCAGCCCGGGACTAGCGGGAGCCTACACCGGGGAGCTGTTTTTT	CASSPGLAGAYTGELFF
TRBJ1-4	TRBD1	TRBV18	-	TGTGCCAGCTCACCTTCCAACCGGGACAGCAATAATGAAAAACTGTTTTTT	CASSPSNRDSNNEKLFF
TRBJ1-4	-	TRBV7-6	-	TGTGCCAGCAGCTCGGACGCCTACGCAGGCAAACTGTTTTTT	CASSSDAYAGKLFF
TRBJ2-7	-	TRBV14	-	TGTGCCAGCAGCCAAGTCAGGGGAGGCCCCCTCTACGAGCAGTACTTC	CASSQVRGGPLYEQYF
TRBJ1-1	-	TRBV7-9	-	TGTGCCAGCAGCTTAGTCAGGGCCCTGAACACTGAAGCTTTCTTT	CASSLVRALNTEAFF
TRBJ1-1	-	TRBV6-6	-	TGTGCCAGCAGGAGGGGGGAGGGCACTGAAGCTTTCTTT	CASRRGEGTEAFF
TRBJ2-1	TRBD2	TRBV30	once	TGTGCCTGGGGATTAGCGGGAGGGGACAATGAGCAGTTCTTC	CAWGLAGGDNEQFF
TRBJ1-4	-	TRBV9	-	TGTGCCAGCAGCGTAGGCGCGGCAGATGAAAAACTGTTTTTT	CASSVGAADEKLFF